This T cell receptor (beta chain) emerged from a study of T cell repertoires in ileal Crohn's disease. Sequencing used immunoSEQ multiplex PCR; TCRdb keeps in-frame clones, though not all of them. The sample comprises about 14,000 clones, nearly 85% of which are singletons, and under 7% rests with the top ten. V shed 4 bases and J shed 6 bases, with 13 bases lying between them. In germline, CDR1 is MNHNY, CDR2 SVGAGI (reference sequence). The CDR3 covers 13 residues. This sequence originates from an adult with Crohn's disease. The chain is built from TRBV6-6 and TRBJ2-7; D possibly corresponds to TRBD2 (6 bases). Specimen: ileal tissue. The CDR3 DNA follows: TGTGCCAGCAGTTGGGGGGAAGGGGTCGAGCAGTACTTC. This encodes CASSWGEGVEQYF.